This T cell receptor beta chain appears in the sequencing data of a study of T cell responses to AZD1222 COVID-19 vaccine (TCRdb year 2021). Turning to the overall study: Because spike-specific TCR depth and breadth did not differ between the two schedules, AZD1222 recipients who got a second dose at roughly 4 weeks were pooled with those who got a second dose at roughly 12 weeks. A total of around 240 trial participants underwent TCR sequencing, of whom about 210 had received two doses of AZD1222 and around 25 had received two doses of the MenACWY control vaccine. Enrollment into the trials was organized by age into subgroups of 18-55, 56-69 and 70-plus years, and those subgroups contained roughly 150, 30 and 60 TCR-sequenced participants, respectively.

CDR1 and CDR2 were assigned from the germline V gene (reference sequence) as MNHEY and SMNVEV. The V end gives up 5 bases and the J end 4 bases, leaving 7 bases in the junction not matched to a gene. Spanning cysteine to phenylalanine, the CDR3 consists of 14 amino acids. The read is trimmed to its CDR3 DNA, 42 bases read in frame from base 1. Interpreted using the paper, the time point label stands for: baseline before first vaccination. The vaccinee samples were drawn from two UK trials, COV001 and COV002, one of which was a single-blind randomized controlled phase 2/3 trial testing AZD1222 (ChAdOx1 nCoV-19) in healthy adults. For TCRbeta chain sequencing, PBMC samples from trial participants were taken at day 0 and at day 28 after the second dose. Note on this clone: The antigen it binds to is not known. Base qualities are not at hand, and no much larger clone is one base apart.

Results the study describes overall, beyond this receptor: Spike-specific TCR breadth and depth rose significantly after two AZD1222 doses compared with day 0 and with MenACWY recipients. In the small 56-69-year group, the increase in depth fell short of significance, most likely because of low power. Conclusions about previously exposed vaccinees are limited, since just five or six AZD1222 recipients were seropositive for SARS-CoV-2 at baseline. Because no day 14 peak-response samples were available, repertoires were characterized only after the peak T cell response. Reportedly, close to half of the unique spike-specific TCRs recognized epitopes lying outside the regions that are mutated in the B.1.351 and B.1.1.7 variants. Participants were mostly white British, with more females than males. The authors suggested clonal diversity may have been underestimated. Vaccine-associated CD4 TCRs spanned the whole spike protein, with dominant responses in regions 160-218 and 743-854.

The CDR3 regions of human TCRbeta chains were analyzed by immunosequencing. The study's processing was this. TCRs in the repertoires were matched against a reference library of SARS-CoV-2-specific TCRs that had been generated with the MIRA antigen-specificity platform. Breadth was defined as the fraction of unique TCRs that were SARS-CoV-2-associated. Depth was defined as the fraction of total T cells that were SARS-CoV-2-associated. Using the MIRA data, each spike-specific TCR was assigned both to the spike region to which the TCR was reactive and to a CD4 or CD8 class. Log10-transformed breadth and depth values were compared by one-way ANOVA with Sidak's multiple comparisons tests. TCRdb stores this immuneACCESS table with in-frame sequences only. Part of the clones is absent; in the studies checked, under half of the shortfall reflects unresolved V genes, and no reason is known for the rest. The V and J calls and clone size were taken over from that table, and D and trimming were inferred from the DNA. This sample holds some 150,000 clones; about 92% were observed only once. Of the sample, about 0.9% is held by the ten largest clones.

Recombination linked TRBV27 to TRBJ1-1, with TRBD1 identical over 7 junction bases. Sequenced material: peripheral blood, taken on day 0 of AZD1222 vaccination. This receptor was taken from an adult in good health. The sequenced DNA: TGTGCCAGCAGTCCCGGACAGGTTTCCACTGAAGCTTTCTTT. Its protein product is CASSPGQVSTEAFF.